These T cell receptor beta chains were read from a single sample in a study of regulatory T cells in long-lasting Graves disease. TCRdb re-analysed the multiplex PCR reads in MiXCR, keeping a single row per CDR3 protein. The repertoire holds more than 400,000 distinct CDR3 sequences, approximately 16% seen once, with around 10% in the top ten. The sample was also linked to a second study, of T cells in Graves' hyperthyroidism and ophthalmopathy.

Specimen: peripheral blood mononuclear cells (PBMCs), collected at new diagnosis, from a patient treated with antithyroid drugs. These receptors originate from a woman aged 25-40 years with Graves disease. Each CDR3 is given with its conserved first and last residue. Each record gives: clone size, J gene, V gene, CDR3 length, D gene, CDR3 protein, CDR3 DNA. D genes are given only for firm matches. Expanded clones get a size class; other rows say once, few or many, or leave the size out.

>many|TRBJ2-1|TRBV20-1|15|TRBD2
CSAPGLAGGYNEQFF
TGCAGTGCGCCGGGACTAGCGGGAGGATACAATGAGCAGTTCTTC
>-|TRBJ1-6|TRBV6-2/TRBV6-3|13|-
CASSLSPRSPLHF
TGTGCCAGCAGCCTCAGTCCTAGGTCACCCCTCCACTTT
>many|TRBJ2-7|TRBV3-1|16|-
CASSQDFGVASYEQYF
TGTGCCAGCAGCCAAGATTTCGGAGTAGCTTCCTACGAGCAGTACTTC
>-|TRBJ1-6|TRBV5-4|16|TRBD1
CASSLEARGDNSPLHF
TGTGCCAGCAGCTTGGAGGCCAGGGGGGATAATTCACCCCTCCACTTT
>-|TRBJ2-7|TRBV10-3|13|-
CAISEGGSYEQYF
TGTGCCATCAGTGAGGGGGGCTCCTACGAGCAGTACTTC
>many|TRBJ2-3|TRBV11-2|20|-
CASSLVYPGGASGSTDTQYF
TGTGCCAGCAGCTTAGTTTACCCAGGGGGGGCTAGCGGAAGCACAGATACGCAGTATTTT
>-|TRBJ2-4|TRBV28|11|-
CASSRQNIQYF
TGTGCCAGCAGCCGTCAAAACATTCAGTACTTC
>many|TRBJ2-3|TRBV28|17|TRBD2
CASSPRLAGGSADTQYF
TGTGCCAGCAGCCCCAGACTAGCGGGAGGCTCCGCAGATACGCAGTATTTT
>-|TRBJ1-2|TRBV19|14|-
CASSRAGKDYGYTF
TGTGCCAGTAGTAGAGCGGGGAAGGACTATGGCTACACCTTC
>many|TRBJ2-5|TRBV10-3|16|TRBD2
CAISSRGRGPGSDQYF
TGTGCCATCAGCTCACGGGGGAGGGGTCCAGGCTCGGACCAGTACTTC
>few|TRBJ2-2|TRBV29-1|13|TRBD1
CSVLPGGAGELFF
TGCAGCGTTCTTCCAGGGGGCGCCGGGGAGCTGTTTTTT
>many|TRBJ2-3|TRBV20-1|15|-
CSARPFNRGTDTQYF
TGCAGTGCTAGACCTTTCAACCGTGGCACAGATACGCAGTATTTT
>-|TRBJ2-1|TRBV6-4|17|-
CASSYTSRQAFYNEQFF
TGTGCCAGCAGTTATACTTCCCGGCAGGCCTTTTACAATGAGCAGTTCTTC
>-|TRBJ2-7|TRBV30|14|TRBD2
CAAWGRDGQAEQYF
TGTGCCGCCTGGGGGAGGGACGGTCAGGCCGAGCAGTACTTC
>few|TRBJ2-7|TRBV29-1|13|-
CSVSALVGEEQYF
TGCAGCGTTTCAGCCTTGGTGGGGGAAGAGCAGTACTTC
>-|TRBJ1-6|TRBV5-1|14|-
CASSFRQENSPLHF
TGCGCCAGCAGCTTTCGGCAGGAGAATTCACCCCTCCACTTT
>many|TRBJ2-1|TRBV18|17|-
CASSPEYPGPSYNEQFF
TGTGCCAGCTCCCCCGAATATCCGGGGCCATCCTACAATGAGCAGTTCTTC
>few|TRBJ2-3|TRBV20-1|15|TRBD2
CSAPGTSGSPDTQYF
TGCAGTGCTCCCGGGACTAGCGGGAGCCCAGATACGCAGTATTTT
>-|TRBJ2-1|TRBV27|17|TRBD2
CASSLGLAGSTYNEQFF
TGTGCCAGCAGTTTAGGACTAGCGGGCTCTACTTACAATGAGCAGTTCTTC
>once|TRBJ2-5|TRBV19|16|-
CASRGVYPDKEETQYF
TGTGCCAGTAGGGGGGTTTATCCGGACAAGGAAGAGACCCAGTACTTC
>-|TRBJ2-1|TRBV15|15|-
CATSKRRDGYNEQFF
TGTGCCACCAGCAAAAGGCGGGATGGGTACAATGAGCAGTTCTTC
>many|TRBJ2-1|TRBV10-3|12|-
CAISENHNEQFF
TGTGCCATCAGTGAGAATCACAATGAGCAGTTCTTC
>few|TRBJ1-2|TRBV6-5|17|TRBD1
CASSYGQGYELRYGYTF
TGTGCCAGCAGTTACGGACAGGGCTACGAGCTCCGCTATGGCTACACCTTC
>few|TRBJ1-1|TRBV4-1|16|TRBD1
CASSQDRAGGNTEAFF
TGCGCCAGCAGCCAAGATCGGGCAGGGGGGAACACTGAAGCTTTCTTT
>many|TRBJ2-7|TRBV6-2/TRBV6-3|15|-
CASSVVGSRAYEQYF
TGTGCCAGCAGTGTAGTTGGGAGTAGGGCCTACGAGCAGTACTTC
>many|TRBJ1-2|TRBV12-3/TRBV12-4|14|-
CASSFSRLNYGYTF
TGTGCCAGCAGTTTTTCCCGACTGAACTATGGCTACACCTTC
>many|TRBJ2-1|TRBV27|13|TRBD2
CASKREGYNEQFF
TGTGCCAGCAAACGGGAGGGGTACAATGAGCAGTTCTTC
>-|TRBJ2-7|TRBV4-3|16|TRBD2
CASATGTSGRKYEQYF
TGCGCCAGCGCTACCGGGACTAGCGGGAGGAAGTACGAGCAGTACTTC
>many|TRBJ1-2|TRBV27|16|TRBD1
CASTPRSTGSHYGYTF
TGTGCCAGCACCCCTCGGTCGACAGGGAGTCACTATGGCTACACCTTC
>many|TRBJ2-7|TRBV5-1|12|-
CASSQEGHEQYF
TGCGCCAGCAGCCAGGAGGGTCACGAGCAGTACTTC
>many|TRBJ2-3|TRBV5-6|16|TRBD2
CASSLKTSGAGDTQYF
TGTGCCAGCAGCTTAAAGACTAGCGGAGCGGGGGATACGCAGTATTTT
>many|TRBJ2-1|TRBV28|17|-
CASSTLTGRGLYNEQFF
TGTGCCAGCAGTACCCTGACAGGCCGAGGACTATACAATGAGCAGTTCTTC
>-|TRBJ1-5|TRBV6-1|16|TRBD1
CASSKQGQGVGQPQHF
TGTGCCAGCAGTAAACAAGGACAGGGGGTAGGGCAGCCCCAGCATTTT
>-|TRBJ2-2|TRBV7-2|15|TRBD1
CASNPPEGAAGELFF
TGTGCCAGCAACCCCCCCGAGGGGGCAGCCGGGGAGCTGTTTTTT
>few|TRBJ2-3|TRBV20-1|13|-
CSARFHYTDTQYF
TGCAGTGCTAGATTCCATTACACAGATACGCAGTATTTT
>many|TRBJ1-1|TRBV18|15|TRBD1
CASSRQGQENTEAFF
TGTGCCAGCTCACGACAGGGACAGGAGAACACTGAAGCTTTCTTT
>-|TRBJ2-5|TRBV29-1|14|TRBD1
CSVEGWDRVETQYF
TGCAGCGTTGAGGGTTGGGACAGGGTAGAGACCCAGTACTTC
>many|TRBJ2-3|TRBV7-9|15|-
CASRKKGGGTDTQYF
TGTGCCAGCAGGAAGAAAGGAGGGGGCACAGATACGCAGTATTTT
>many|TRBJ1-4|TRBV4-1|13|-
CASIGTSDEKLFF
TGCGCCAGCATCGGGACGTCTGATGAAAAACTGTTTTTT
>many|TRBJ2-1|TRBV7-2|15|-
CASSLAPRGYDEQFF
TGTGCCAGCAGCTTAGCCCCCCGGGGGTACGATGAGCAGTTCTTC
>many|TRBJ2-1|TRBV30|14|-
CAWSPTASYNEQFF
TGTGCCTGGAGCCCCACCGCTTCCTACAATGAGCAGTTCTTC
>many|TRBJ1-1|TRBV6-1|15|-
CASRRGVDSGTEAFF
TGTGCCAGCAGGAGAGGCGTTGATTCCGGCACTGAAGCTTTCTTT
>many|TRBJ2-7|TRBV2|13|-
CASSDMGRGEQYF
TGTGCCAGCAGTGATATGGGCAGGGGAGAGCAGTACTTC
>many|TRBJ1-2|TRBV29-1|15|-
CSVDPQPGPNYGYTF
TGCAGCGTTGACCCTCAGCCGGGACCAAACTATGGCTACACCTTC
>few|TRBJ1-3|TRBV30|15|TRBD1
CAWSRSTGPGNTIYF
TGTGCCTGGAGCCGGTCGACAGGGCCTGGAAACACCATATATTTT
>many|TRBJ2-5|TRBV20-1|18|TRBD2
CSARDGGGRGFSQETQYF
TGCAGTGCTAGAGATGGAGGCGGGAGGGGTTTCTCTCAAGAGACCCAGTACTTC
>many|TRBJ1-1|TRBV28|15|-
CASSAPGHMNTEAFF
TGTGCCAGCAGTGCACCGGGTCACATGAACACTGAAGCTTTCTTT
>few|TRBJ2-6|TRBV28|11|TRBD2
CASSSGGVLTF
TGTGCCAGCAGTAGCGGGGGCGTCCTGACTTTC
>few|TRBJ2-3|TRBV13|18|TRBD2
CASSFRGSSPRGTDTQYF
TGTGCCAGCAGCTTCCGCGGGAGCTCCCCTCGAGGCACAGATACGCAGTATTTT
>-|TRBJ2-3|TRBV7-9|16|TRBD1
CASSVEGRGRSDTQYF
TGTGCCAGCAGCGTAGAGGGCAGGGGGCGTTCAGATACGCAGTATTTT
>-|TRBJ2-7|TRBV5-4|14|TRBD1
CASSQRTGGYEQYF
TGTGCCAGCAGCCAACGGACAGGGGGCTACGAGCAGTACTTC